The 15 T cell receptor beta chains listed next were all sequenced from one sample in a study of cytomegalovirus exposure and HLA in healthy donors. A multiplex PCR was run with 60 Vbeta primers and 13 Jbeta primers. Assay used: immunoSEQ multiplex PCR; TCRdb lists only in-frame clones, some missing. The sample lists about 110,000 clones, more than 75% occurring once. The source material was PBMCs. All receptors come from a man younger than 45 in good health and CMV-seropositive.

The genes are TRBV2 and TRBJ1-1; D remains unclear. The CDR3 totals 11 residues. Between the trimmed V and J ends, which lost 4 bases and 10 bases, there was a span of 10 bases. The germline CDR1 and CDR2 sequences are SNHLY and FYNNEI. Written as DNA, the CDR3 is TGTGCCAGCAGTGTTGACATGGGAGCTTTCTTT. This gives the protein CASSVDMGAFF.

The CDR3 DNA reads as TGCGCCAGCAGCGTTTCCGGGACAGGGGATGAAAAACTGTTTTTT. Translating gives CASSVSGTGDEKLFF. The chain recombines TRBV5-1 with TRBJ1-4, with 10 bases aligning to TRBD1. This CDR3 contains 15 residues. The ends lost 4 bases at V and 6 bases at J; junction bases unmatched: 6. Germline V gene lookup returns CDR1 SGHRS and CDR2 YFSETQ.

This CDR3 is CASSRGGRVTDTQYF. The CDR3 nucleotides read TGTGCCAGCAGCCGAGGAGGGAGGGTCACAGATACGCAGTATTTT. The chain carries TRBV6-6 and TRBJ2-3; 7 positions match TRBD2. This CDR3 contains 15 residues. Germline V gene lookup returns CDR1 MNHNY and CDR2 SVGAGI (reference sequence). V was pared by 6 bases and J by 2 bases, with 8 bases of the junction left unmatched.

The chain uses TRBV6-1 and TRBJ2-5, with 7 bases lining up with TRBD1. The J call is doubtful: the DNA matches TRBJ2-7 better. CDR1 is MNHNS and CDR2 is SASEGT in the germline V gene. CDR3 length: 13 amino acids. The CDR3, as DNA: TGTGCCAGCATCGGAAGGGGGCGACTCGAGCAGTACTTC. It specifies CASIGRGRLEQYF.

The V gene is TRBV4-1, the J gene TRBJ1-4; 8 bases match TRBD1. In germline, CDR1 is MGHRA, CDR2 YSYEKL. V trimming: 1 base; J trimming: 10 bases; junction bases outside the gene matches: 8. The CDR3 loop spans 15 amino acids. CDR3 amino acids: CASSQVTGATSKLFF. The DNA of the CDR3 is TGCGCCAGCAGCCAAGTGACAGGGGCTACCTCAAAACTGTTTTTT.

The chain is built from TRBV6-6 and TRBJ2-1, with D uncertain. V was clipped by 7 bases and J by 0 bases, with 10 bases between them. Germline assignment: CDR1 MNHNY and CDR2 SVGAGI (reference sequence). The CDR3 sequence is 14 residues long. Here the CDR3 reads CASMEQYSYNEQFF. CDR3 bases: TGTGCCAGCATGGAGCAATACTCCTACAATGAGCAGTTCTTC.

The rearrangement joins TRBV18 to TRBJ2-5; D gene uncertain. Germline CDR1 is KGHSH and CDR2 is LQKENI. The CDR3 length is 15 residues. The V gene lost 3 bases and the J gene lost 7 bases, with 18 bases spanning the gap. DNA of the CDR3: TGTGCCAGCTCACCGGTTCCGTCAGGCGCCGGGACCCAGTACTTC. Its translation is CASSPVPSGAGTQYF.

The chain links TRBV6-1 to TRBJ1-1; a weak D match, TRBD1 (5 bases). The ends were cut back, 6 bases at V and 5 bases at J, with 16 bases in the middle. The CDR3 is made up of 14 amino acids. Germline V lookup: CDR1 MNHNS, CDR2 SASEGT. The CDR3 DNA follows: TGTGCCAGCAGCCAACAGGCGGGGGTGACTGAAGCTTTCTTT. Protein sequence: CASSQQAGVTEAFF.

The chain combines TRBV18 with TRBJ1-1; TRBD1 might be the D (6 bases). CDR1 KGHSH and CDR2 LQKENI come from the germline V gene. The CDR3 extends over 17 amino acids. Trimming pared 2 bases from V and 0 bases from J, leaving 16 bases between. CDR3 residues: CASSPALRQAMNTEAFF. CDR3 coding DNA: TGTGCCAGCTCACCAGCCCTACGACAGGCGATGAACACTGAAGCTTTCTTT.

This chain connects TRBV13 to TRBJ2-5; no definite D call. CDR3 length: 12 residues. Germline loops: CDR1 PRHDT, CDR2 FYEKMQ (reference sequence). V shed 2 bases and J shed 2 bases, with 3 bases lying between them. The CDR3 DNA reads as TGTGCCAGCAGCTTATTACAAGAGACCCAGTACTTC. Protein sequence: CASSLLQETQYF.

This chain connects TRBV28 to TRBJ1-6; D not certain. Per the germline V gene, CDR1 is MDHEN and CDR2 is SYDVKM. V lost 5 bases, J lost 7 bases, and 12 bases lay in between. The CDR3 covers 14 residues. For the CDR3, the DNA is TGTGCCAGCAGTCCGCAGGTCGTCAATTCACCCCTCCACTTT. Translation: CASSPQVVNSPLHF.

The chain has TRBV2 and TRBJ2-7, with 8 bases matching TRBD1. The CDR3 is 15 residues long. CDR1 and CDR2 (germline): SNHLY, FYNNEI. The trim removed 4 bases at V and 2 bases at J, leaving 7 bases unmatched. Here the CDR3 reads CASSGVQGGAYEQYF. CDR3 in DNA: TGTGCCAGCAGTGGAGTACAGGGGGGTGCCTACGAGCAGTACTTC.

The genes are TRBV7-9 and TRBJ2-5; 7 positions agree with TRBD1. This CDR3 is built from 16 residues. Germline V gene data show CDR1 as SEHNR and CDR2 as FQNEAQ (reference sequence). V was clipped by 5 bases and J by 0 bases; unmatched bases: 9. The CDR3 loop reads CASSPKGQLYQETQYF. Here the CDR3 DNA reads TGTGCCAGCAGCCCCAAGGGACAGTTGTACCAAGAGACCCAGTACTTC.

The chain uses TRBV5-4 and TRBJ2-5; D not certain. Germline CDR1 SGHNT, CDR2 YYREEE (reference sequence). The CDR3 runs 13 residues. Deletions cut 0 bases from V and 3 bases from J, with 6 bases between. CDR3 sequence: CASSLVGKETQYF. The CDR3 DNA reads TGTGCCAGCAGCTTGGTCGGTAAAGAGACCCAGTACTTC. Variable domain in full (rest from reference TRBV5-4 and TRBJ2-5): ETGVTQSPTHLIKTRGQQVTLRCSSQSGHNTVSWYQQALGQGPQFIFQYYREEENGRGNFPPRFSGLQFPNYSSELNVNALELDDSALYLCASSLVGKETQYFGPGTRLLVL.

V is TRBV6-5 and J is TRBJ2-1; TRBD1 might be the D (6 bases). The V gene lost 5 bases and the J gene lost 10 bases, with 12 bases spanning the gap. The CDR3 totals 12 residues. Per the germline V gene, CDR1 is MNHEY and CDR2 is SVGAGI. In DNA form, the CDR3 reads TGTGCCAGCAGTCAGCTGACAGGCGAGCAGTTCTTC. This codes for CASSQLTGEQFF.